These T cell receptor beta chains were read from a single sample in a study of cytotoxic CD8 clonotypes in ibrutinib-treated CLL. Repertoires were generated with immunoSEQ multiplex PCR, while TCRdb's copy carries only in-frame clones and drops some. Of approximately 70,000 clones in the sample, less than 95% were seen once. The sequencing used PBMCs, collected after 12 months of ibrutinib treatment. The receptor set was obtained from a human donor with chronic lymphocytic leukemia. The CDR3 runs from the conserved cysteine through the conserved F or W. A D gene is named only where the DNA matches it firmly. Some rows have no size entry. The others give once, few or many, or a class for an expanded clone.

d_call	clone_size	v_call	j_call	cdr3_nt	cdr3_aa
.	.	TRBV5-6	TRBJ2-7	TGTGCCAGCAGCTTGAGGTTCGCTCAAGAGCAGTACTTC	CASSLRFAQEQYF
TRBD1	.	TRBV2	TRBJ1-3	TGTGCCAGCAGCCCGGGACAGGGGGCGAGAAACACCATATATTTT	CASSPGQGARNTIYF
TRBD2	.	TRBV28	TRBJ2-5	TGTGCCAGCAGTCCGGGGGGATATACCCGGGGAGAGACCCAGTACTTC	CASSPGGYTRGETQYF
.	.	TRBV5-6	TRBJ2-7	TGTGCCAGCAGCTCCTACTCGGACGACGGAGATTTGTACGAGCAGTACTTC	CASSSYSDDGDLYEQYF
.	.	TRBV6-5	TRBJ1-1	TGTGCCAGCACCCTCAGAGGGGGGACACTTACTGAAGCTTTCTTT	CASTLRGGTLTEAFF
TRBD2	.	TRBV6-1	TRBJ2-7	TGTGCCAGCAGTGATGATCCCGCCGGCGGGAGTAGATTATACGAGCAGTACTTC	CASSDDPAGGSRLYEQYF
.	.	TRBV6-5	TRBJ1-1	TGTGCCAGCAGGGACTTCACTGAAGCTTTCTTT	CASRDFTEAFF
TRBD1	.	TRBV5-1	TRBJ2-3	TGCGCCAGCAGCCCAACCCGGGACAGCAACACAGATACGCAGTATTTT	CASSPTRDSNTDTQYF
TRBD1	.	TRBV10-1	TRBJ2-7	TGCGCCAGCAGACAGGGGGGAATCTCCTACGAGCAGTACTTC	CASRQGGISYEQYF
TRBD2	.	TRBV15	TRBJ2-7	TGTGCCACCAGCAGAGATAGACTAGCGGGAGGGTACGAGCAGTACTTC	CATSRDRLAGGYEQYF
.	.	TRBV19	TRBJ1-5	TGTGCCAGTAATGGGGGGAAGCCTAATCAGCCCCAGCATTTT	CASNGGKPNQPQHF
.	.	TRBV19	TRBJ2-2	TGTGCCAGTCATCGGGGTTGGACCGGGGAGCTGTTTTTT	CASHRGWTGELFF
TRBD1	.	TRBV5-1	TRBJ1-4	TGCGCCAGCAGCTTGGTCCGACAGGGGGAAGGAGTAAGGGAAAAACTGTTTTTT	CASSLVRQGEGVREKLFF
.	.	TRBV6-1	TRBJ2-5	TGTGCCAGCAGTGAAAGCCTGGGGGTATGGGAGACCCAGTACTTC	CASSESLGVWETQYF
TRBD1	.	TRBV28	TRBJ2-7	TGTGCCAGCAGGCGCCCCCACAGGGGGTACACCGAGCAGTACTTC	CASRRPHRGYTEQYF
TRBD1	.	TRBV27	TRBJ1-2	TGTGCCAGTACGAAGGCGGGGACAGGGGAGTATGGCTACACCTTC	CASTKAGTGEYGYTF
.	.	TRBV7-2	TRBJ2-7	TGTGCCAGCAGCTTAGCGGAGGGATACGAGCAGTACTTC	CASSLAEGYEQYF
.	.	TRBV7-9	TRBJ2-1	TGTGCCAGCAGCGCAACTAGGGGGAATGAGCAGTTCTTC	CASSATRGNEQFF
.	.	TRBV6-6	TRBJ1-2	TGTGCCAGCAGGGAGAGGGTATTTCATGGCTACACCTTC	CASRERVFHGYTF
.	.	TRBV19	TRBJ2-1	TGTGCCAGTAGCGATTCCCAGGGGCAGCTCTTCGGTAGGGCTCTCCTGAATGAGCAGTTCTTC	CASSDSQGQLFGRALLNEQFF
TRBD1	.	TRBV6-5	TRBJ1-4	TGTGCCAGCAGTTACTCGAGCGGGGCAGGGGGTGAAAAACTGTTTTTT	CASSYSSGAGGEKLFF
TRBD2	.	TRBV4-3	TRBJ2-7	TGCGCCAGCAGCCCAAGCGCCAGCGGGGAACTCTACGAGCAGTACTTC	CASSPSASGELYEQYF
TRBD2	.	TRBV2	TRBJ2-5	TGTGCCAGCACGGGAAGGGGCGGGAGGGCCCAAGAGACCCAGTACTTC	CASTGRGGRAQETQYF
.	.	TRBV2	TRBJ2-3	TGTGCCAGCAGTGGACAGGCGGAAGATACGCAGTATTTT	CASSGQAEDTQYF
.	.	TRBV9	TRBJ1-3	TGTGCCAGCAGCGGTCCTGGAAACACCATATATTTT	CASSGPGNTIYF
TRBD1	.	TRBV29-1	TRBJ2-7	TGCAGCGTTGAAGGGGGGACAGGGGGCCGGCCCTACGAGCAGTACTTC	CSVEGGTGGRPYEQYF
TRBD2	.	TRBV7-9	TRBJ2-7	TGTGCCAGCAGCTTCTCTCTAGCGGGAACGTACGAGCAGTACTTC	CASSFSLAGTYEQYF
TRBD1	.	TRBV27	TRBJ1-4	TGTGCCAGCAGTGTGGGACAGGGGGTCGAAAAACTGTTTTTT	CASSVGQGVEKLFF
TRBD2	.	TRBV7-9	TRBJ2-5	TGTGCCAGCACCGTAGGGACTAGCGGGAGCGTAACCGAGACCCAGTACTTC	CASTVGTSGSVTETQYF
.	.	TRBV19	TRBJ1-2	TGTGCCAGTAGTATCTGGGGTGCGGGAGGGTCTGGATATGGCTACACCTTC	CASSIWGAGGSGYGYTF
.	.	TRBV6-4	TRBJ2-3	TGTGCCAGCGGTGGTAGCAGCACAGATACGCAGTATTTT	CASGGSSTDTQYF
TRBD2	.	TRBV5-4	TRBJ2-2	TGTGCCAGCAGCCGGGGGACTAGCGGGTACCAACTTTCGATCACCGGGGAGCTGTTTTTT	CASSRGTSGYQLSITGELFF
TRBD2	.	TRBV6-1	TRBJ2-3	TGTGCCAGCAGGGAAGCGGGAGGGCCGGGAGATACGCAGTATTTT	CASREAGGPGDTQYF
.	.	TRBV5-1	TRBJ2-5	TGCGCCAGCAGCTTGGTAGGGGAGACCCAGTACTTC	CASSLVGETQYF
TRBD1	.	TRBV2	TRBJ2-2	TGTGCCAGCACCATGATCAGGGGGCCCGGGGAGCTGTTTTTT	CASTMIRGPGELFF
.	.	TRBV10-3	TRBJ1-4	TGTGCCATCAGCGAAACCGGGACACTTAGCGAAAAACTGTTTTTT	CAISETGTLSEKLFF
.	once	TRBV27	TRBJ2-5	TGTGCCAGCAGCCTCCTCCGCCAGGGTATGAAAGAGACCCAGTACTTC	CASSLLRQGMKETQYF
.	.	TRBV4-1	TRBJ2-7	TGCGCCAGCAGCCAAGAGGGAGTTAACGACGAGCAGTACTTC	CASSQEGVNDEQYF
TRBD1	.	TRBV15	TRBJ2-4	TGTGCCACCAGCAGATTAGAGACAGGGGAAAACATTCAGTACTTC	CATSRLETGENIQYF
TRBD1	.	TRBV28	TRBJ1-2	TGTGCCAGCAGTCAAATGCGGATGGGACAGGGAAGCTATGGCTACACCTTC	CASSQMRMGQGSYGYTF
TRBD2	.	TRBV4-1	TRBJ2-1	TGCGCCAGCAGCCAAGATTTGAGCGGGGCCTACAATGAGCAGTTCTTC	CASSQDLSGAYNEQFF
.	.	TRBV2	TRBJ1-1	TGTGCCAGCAGTTATGACCGGGACACTGAAGCTTTCTTT	CASSYDRDTEAFF
.	once	TRBV30	TRBJ2-7	TGTGCCTGGAGCTCGCTTTCCTACGAGCAGTACTTC	CAWSSLSYEQYF